The rows below give T cell receptor beta chains drawn from one sample of a study of blood T cell repertoires in COVID-19. The assay was immunoSEQ multiplex PCR, and TCRdb's table has in-frame clones only and misses some. The sample holds roughly 400,000 clones, 88% seen once. Sequencing was performed on PBMCs or T cells enriched from blood (not recorded which). The origin of the receptors is a woman between 18 and 29 years old who had been exposed to COVID-19. The CDR3 runs from the conserved cysteine through the conserved F or W. The D gene is left open where the match is weak. Size values are once, few and many counts, or a class for expanded clones, and some rows have none.

d_gene: .; len: 10; abundance: .; v_gene: TRBV7-2; j_gene: TRBJ1-1; CDR3aa: CASGLSTAFF; CDR3nt: TGTGCCAGCGGGCTGTCGACGGCTTTCTTT
d_gene: .; len: 16; abundance: .; v_gene: TRBV7-2; j_gene: TRBJ1-3; CDR3aa: CASSSGPLSSGNTIYF; CDR3nt: TGTGCCAGCAGCTCTGGGCCATTAAGCTCCGGAAACACCATATATTTT
d_gene: TRBD1; len: 14; abundance: few; v_gene: TRBV6-5; j_gene: TRBJ1-5; CDR3aa: CASREDRGNQPQHF; CDR3nt: TGTGCCAGCAGGGAGGACAGGGGCAATCAGCCCCAGCATTTT
d_gene: .; len: 12; abundance: few; v_gene: TRBV4-2; j_gene: TRBJ1-1; CDR3aa: CASSPSPTEAFF; CDR3nt: TGTGCCAGCAGCCCCTCCCCCACTGAAGCTTTCTTT
d_gene: .; len: 12; abundance: .; v_gene: TRBV21-1; j_gene: TRBJ1-1; CDR3aa: CASSKWGTSAFF; CDR3nt: TGTGCCAGCAGCAAATGGGGGACTTCAGCTTTCTTT
d_gene: TRBD1; len: 15; abundance: .; v_gene: TRBV16; j_gene: TRBJ1-4; CDR3aa: CASSPGQAINEKLFF; CDR3nt: TGTGCCAGCAGCCCCGGACAGGCGATTAATGAAAAACTGTTTTTT
d_gene: .; len: 15; abundance: .; v_gene: TRBV5-6; j_gene: TRBJ2-2; CDR3aa: CASSFGMPSAGELFF; CDR3nt: TGTGCCAGCAGCTTCGGGATGCCCTCGGCCGGGGAGCTGTTTTTT
d_gene: TRBD2; len: 17; abundance: .; v_gene: TRBV3-1/TRBV3-2; j_gene: TRBJ2-1; CDR3aa: CASSLLVGTSGSNEQFF; CDR3nt: TGTGCCAGCAGCCTACTCGTGGGGACTAGCGGGAGTAATGAGCAGTTCTTC
d_gene: .; len: 14; abundance: .; v_gene: TRBV7-2; j_gene: TRBJ2-1; CDR3aa: CASSQGNSGNEQFF; CDR3nt: TGTGCCAGCAGCCAAGGAAACAGTGGGAATGAGCAGTTCTTC
d_gene: TRBD1; len: 14; abundance: .; v_gene: TRBV28; j_gene: TRBJ1-5; CDR3aa: CASSTGGFNQPQHF; CDR3nt: TGTGCCAGCAGCACAGGGGGTTTCAATCAGCCCCAGCATTTT
d_gene: TRBD1; len: 18; abundance: .; v_gene: TRBV18; j_gene: TRBJ2-2; CDR3aa: CASSLGQPTLANTGELFF; CDR3nt: TGTGCCAGCTCACTGGGACAGCCCACACTCGCGAACACCGGGGAGCTGTTTTTT
d_gene: TRBD1; len: 16; abundance: .; v_gene: TRBV7-2; j_gene: TRBJ1-2; CDR3aa: CASSLGGTGGGDGYTF; CDR3nt: TGTGCCAGCAGCTTAGGAGGGACAGGGGGCGGGGATGGCTACACCTTC
d_gene: TRBD1; len: 13; abundance: .; v_gene: TRBV2; j_gene: TRBJ2-1; CDR3aa: CASTLTGYNEQFF; CDR3nt: TGTGCCAGCACTCTGACAGGGTATAATGAGCAGTTCTTC